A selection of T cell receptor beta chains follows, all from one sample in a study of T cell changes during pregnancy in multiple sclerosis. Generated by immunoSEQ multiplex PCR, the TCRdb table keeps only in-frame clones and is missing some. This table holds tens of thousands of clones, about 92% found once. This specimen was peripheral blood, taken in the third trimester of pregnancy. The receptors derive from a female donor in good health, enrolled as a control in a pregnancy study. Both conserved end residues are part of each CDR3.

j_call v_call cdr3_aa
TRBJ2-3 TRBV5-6 CASSLKRDYTDTQYF
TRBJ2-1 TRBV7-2 CASSPRVGTSGVEQFF
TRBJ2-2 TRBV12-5 CASGFRVGALTGELFF
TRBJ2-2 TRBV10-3 CAISESMKQGASGELFF
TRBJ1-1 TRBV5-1 CASSLAGDLNTEAFF
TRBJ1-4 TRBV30 CAWSVAPTGGLFF
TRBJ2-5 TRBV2 CASSEAPSGEETQYF
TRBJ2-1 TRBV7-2 CASSSTSGGYNEQFF
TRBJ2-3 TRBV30 CAAGQRRADTQYF
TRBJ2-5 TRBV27 CASRGGETQYF
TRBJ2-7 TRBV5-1 CASSLGQTTYEQYF
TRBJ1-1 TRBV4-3 CASSQGLDRVGSEAFF
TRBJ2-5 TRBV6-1 CASSGRQGTPETQYF
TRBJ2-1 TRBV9 CASSVDGREGWQFF
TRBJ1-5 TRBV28 CASSRRRYSSNQPQHF
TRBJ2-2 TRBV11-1 CASSDHRLAGVTGELFF
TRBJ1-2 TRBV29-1 CSVEDAGDSGYGYTF
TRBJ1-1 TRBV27 CASSLVSHAEAFF
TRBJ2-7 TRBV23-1 CASSQGQPTYEQYF
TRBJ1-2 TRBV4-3 CASSQAFRDRGLDGYTF
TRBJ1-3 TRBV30 CAWRYRLSSGNTIYF
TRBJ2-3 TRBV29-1 CSVEGSRRDTQYF
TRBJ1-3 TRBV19 CASSILRDRGAINSSGNTIYF
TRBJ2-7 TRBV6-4 CASSDSSSGSYEQYF
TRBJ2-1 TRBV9 CASSVEVGAGLYNEQFF
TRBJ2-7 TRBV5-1 CASSLDLAGGSEQYF
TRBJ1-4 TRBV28 CASSPSMGAVGEKLFF
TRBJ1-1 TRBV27 CASSFGTALEAFF
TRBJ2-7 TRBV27 CASSPIIPTPRETSYEQYF
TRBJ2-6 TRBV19 CASSIGHSSGANVLTF
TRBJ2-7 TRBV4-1 CASSLTRSTSDLREEQYF
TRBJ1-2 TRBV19 CASSYGTSGYTF
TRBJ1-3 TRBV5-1 CASGGTGGNTIYF
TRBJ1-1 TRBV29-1 CSVEEGGGTEAFF
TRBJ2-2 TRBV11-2 CASSLGRNTGELFF
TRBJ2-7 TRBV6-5 CASSFSGVVSYEQYF
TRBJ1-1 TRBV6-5 CASSYSAGVRATEAFF
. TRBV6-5 CASSRDRDLIEQYF
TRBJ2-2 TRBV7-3 CASSVGTSGLNTGELFF
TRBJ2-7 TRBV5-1 CASSFDRGEYEQYF
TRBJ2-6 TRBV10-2 CASSARRDRFSGANVLTF
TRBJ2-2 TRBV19 CASYGLTAGELFF
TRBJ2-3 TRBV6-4 CASSDSAGADTQYF
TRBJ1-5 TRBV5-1 CASSLGGQEGQPQHF
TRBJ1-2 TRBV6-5 CASSDSPANYGYTF
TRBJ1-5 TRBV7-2 CASTYRDQPQHF
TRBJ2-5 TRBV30 CAWSGAGTQETQYF
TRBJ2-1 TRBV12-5 CASGGRPGLGQFF
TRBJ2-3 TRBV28 CASRGTSEFVDTQYF
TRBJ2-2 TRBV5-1 CASSLARVNTGELFF
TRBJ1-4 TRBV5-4 CASSLGQGEKLFF
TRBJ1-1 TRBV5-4 CASSIGGANTEAFF
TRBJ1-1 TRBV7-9 CASTLGPGQRNTEAFF
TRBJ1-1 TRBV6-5 CASSSRRTEAFF
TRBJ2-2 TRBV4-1 CASRTDRATGELFF
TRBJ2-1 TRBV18 CASSPMWTSGRNEQFF
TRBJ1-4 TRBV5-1 CASREGQSEKLFF